Listed below are T cell receptor beta chains from one sample, sequenced in a study of beta chain features in type 1 diabetes. The table came from immunoSEQ multiplex PCR; TCRdb's copy has only in-frame clones and leaves some out. This table holds approximately 470,000 clones, approximately 30% found once. Sequenced: naive CD4+ T cells from blood. All receptors derive from a man younger than 35 in good health. CDR3s include the opening cysteine and the closing phenylalanine or tryptophan. The D gene is left open where the match is weak. Clone size is stated in some rows and not others, as once, few, many or a class when expanded.

size	D	V	J	DNA	CDR3
.	.	TRBV29-1	TRBJ2-5	TGCAGCGTTGAGACGGGGTACCCGGGGACCCAGTACTTC	CSVETGYPGTQYF
few	.	TRBV28	TRBJ2-7	TGTGCCAGCAGGCCACTGGAAGCCTACGAGCAGTACTTC	CASRPLEAYEQYF
few	TRBD2	TRBV7-2	TRBJ2-1	TGTGCCAGCAGCTTACTAGCGGCGTACAATGAGCAGTTCTTC	CASSLLAAYNEQFF
few	TRBD2	TRBV5-4	TRBJ2-7	TGTGCCAGCAGCTTGAAGTCACTAGCGGGAGTAGACGAGCAGTACTTC	CASSLKSLAGVDEQYF
.	TRBD2	TRBV4-3	TRBJ2-3	TGCGCCAGCAGCCGGGACTCGCGGGAGACAGATACGCAGTATTTT	CASSRDSRETDTQYF
few	TRBD1	TRBV7-9	TRBJ1-5	TGTGCCAGCAGCGTACGAGGGGGCGGTCAGCCCCAGCATTTT	CASSVRGGGQPQHF
.	TRBD1	TRBV28	TRBJ2-4	TGTGCCAGCAGTTCCGGGACAGGGGTGAACATTCAGTACTTC	CASSSGTGVNIQYF
.	.	TRBV25-1	TRBJ2-3	TGTGCCAGCAGTGACTCGGGGGGCACAGATACGCAGTATTTT	CASSDSGGTDTQYF
.	.	TRBV5-1	TRBJ2-7	TGCGCCTCCCGGGCCAGGGAGCGCATTCAGGAGCAGTACTTC	CASRARERIQEQYF
.	TRBD2	TRBV11-2	TRBJ2-5	TGTGCCAGCAGCTTAGATCTAGCGGGAGGGAGGGAGACCCAGTACTTC	CASSLDLAGGRETQYF
few	.	TRBV7-9	TRBJ2-3	TGTGCCAGCAGTTCCAGGACTGGGCGCACAGATACGCAGTATTTT	CASSSRTGRTDTQYF
few	.	TRBV4-1	TRBJ1-1	TGCGCCAGCAGCCACAGGGGCCGTGAAGCTTTCTTT	CASSHRGREAFF
.	.	TRBV7-2	TRBJ1-5	TGTGCCAGCAGCCCTGAAGGACAGACGACCCAGCATTTT	CASSPEGQTTQHF
.	.	TRBV28	TRBJ2-1	TGTGCCAGCAGCTGGCCCGCATCTAGCTCCTACAATGAGCAGTTCTTC	CASSWPASSSYNEQFF
few	.	TRBV30	TRBJ1-5	TGTGCCTGGAGTGTAGGGGGGGCAAATCAGCCCCAGCATTTT	CAWSVGGANQPQHF
few	.	TRBV5-1	TRBJ2-1	TGCGCCAGCAGCTTGAGCGATGAGCAGTTCTTC	CASSLSDEQFF
few	.	TRBV25-1	TRBJ1-5	TGTGCCAGCAGTGAAACTGACCATCAGCCCCAGCATTTT	CASSETDHQPQHF
few	.	TRBV30	TRBJ2-1	TGTGCCTGTCACCGCCGGAGCCACAATGAGCAGTTCTTC	CACHRRSHNEQFF
once	.	TRBV30	TRBJ2-3	TGTGCCTGGAGTGAGCGTCTTGGTACGCAGTATTTT	CAWSERLGTQYF
.	TRBD2	TRBV18	TRBJ2-6	TGTGCCAGCTCCGGGAGGAGCTCTGGGGCCAACGTCCTGACTTTC	CASSGRSSGANVLTF
few	.	TRBV4-3	TRBJ1-2	TGCGCCAGCAGCCAAGAGTGGAAAGACTATGGCTACACCTTC	CASSQEWKDYGYTF
few	.	TRBV4-2	TRBJ1-2	TGTGCCAGCAGCCAAGGAGGCGCCGAGGGAGGCTACACCTTC	CASSQGGAEGGYTF
.	TRBD2	TRBV9	TRBJ2-7	TGTGCCAGCAGCCCGCTAGCGGGAGCCTCCTACGAGCAGTACTTC	CASSPLAGASYEQYF